This TCR beta chain was recovered during a study of a mutant IDH1 vaccine in newly diagnosed glioma. The protocol was immunoSEQ multiplex PCR, while the TCRdb copy is restricted to in-frame clones and leaves out a portion. In the table there are roughly 38,000 clones, 78% of which are singletons. Trimming pared 2 bases from V and 0 bases from J, leaving 2 bases between. The CDR3 contains 12 residues. Germline CDR1 is SGHDT and CDR2 is YYEEEE. Turning to this clone: Its antigen is unidentified.

Time point noted: week 23, last vaccination. It was 300 ug of mutant IDH1 20-mer peptide that made up each vaccine dose, given with topical imiquimod. Tumors from donors were new WHO grade 3 or 4 IDH1-mutant astrocytomas with ATRX loss. The sequence derives from a woman aged 40 to 50 with glioma. Some clones in this sample may be carry-over from other donors' samples. Sequencing used PBMCs, obtained from a glioma patient whose treatment included an IDH1 peptide vaccine. The V call is TRBV5-6, the J call TRBJ1-1; D gene uncertain. The CDR3: CASSFLNTEAFF. In DNA, the CDR3 is TGTGCCAGCAGCTTCTTGAACACTGAAGCTTTCTTT.